This entry lists 11 T cell receptor beta chains sequenced from one sample in a study of blood T cell repertoires in COVID-19. Sequenced by immunoSEQ multiplex PCR; TCRdb stores in-frame clones only, minus some. The sample lists a few hundred thousand clones, approximately 87% occurring once. The sample taken for sequencing was peripheral blood. The receptor set was obtained from a woman between 45 and 65 years old with acute or convalescent COVID-19.

The table lists this clone with a count of one. CDR3 sequence: CASSPGTSGGTQETQYF. In DNA form, the CDR3 reads TGCGCCAGCAGCCCTGGGACTAGCGGGGGGACCCAAGAGACCCAGTACTTC. V is TRBV5-1 and J is TRBJ2-5, with 15 bases that match TRBD2. The CDR3 is made up of 17 amino acids. Losses at the gene ends were 4 bases for V and 1 base for J; bases not matched to a gene: 5. CDR1 and CDR2 (germline): SGHRS, YFSETQ.

The rearrangement joins TRBV29-1 to TRBJ1-3, with no clear D. V was trimmed by 2 bases and J by 2 bases, leaving 10 bases between them. Per germline, CDR1 SQVTM and CDR2 ANQGSEA. The CDR3 consists of 14 residues. The CDR3 region has the DNA TGCAGCGTTGAATTGCCCGAGACTGGAAACACCATATATTTT. Its translation is CSVELPETGNTIYF.

In its sample, this clone was seen once. The chain combines TRBV9 with TRBJ2-1; 7 bases agree with TRBD2. Trimming at V came to 0 bases and at J to 7 bases, leaving 10 bases not matched to a gene. Germline V CDR1 and CDR2: SGDLS, YYNGEE. The CDR3 spans 16 residues. CDR3 sequence reads: CASSVAGAGEKNEQFF. The CDR3, as DNA: TGTGCCAGCAGCGTAGCCGGGGCGGGAGAGAAAAATGAGCAGTTCTTC.

This sequence joins TRBV6-4 and TRBJ2-2; D possibly corresponds to TRBD2 (5 bases). The germline gives CDR1 MRHNA, CDR2 SNTAGT. CDR3 length: 13 amino acids. The germline V and J ends were trimmed by 3 bases and 5 bases, with 7 bases remaining between them. The CDR3 loop reads CASSDRGTGELFF. The CDR3 nucleotides read TGTGCCAGCAGTGATCGGGGAACCGGGGAGCTGTTTTTT.

V usage is TRBV7-9 and J usage is TRBJ1-5, with 7 bases lining up with TRBD1. The J segment lost 0 bases and the V segment lost 5 bases, leaving 7 bases of the junction unmatched. This CDR3 is built from 16 residues. Germline assignment: CDR1 SEHNR and CDR2 FQNEAQ (reference sequence). The CDR3 reads CASSLGTDNSNQPQHF. CDR3 nucleotides: TGTGCCAGCAGCCTGGGGACAGATAATAGCAATCAGCCCCAGCATTTT.

The chain has TRBV7-2 and TRBJ2-1, with TRBD1 identical over 9 bases. The V segment lost 5 bases and the J segment 2 bases; nucleotides outside the gene matches: 4. Germline assignment: CDR1 SGHTA and CDR2 FQGNSA. This CDR3 is built from 15 residues. The CDR3 region is CASSVGQGTYNEQFF. Written as DNA, the CDR3 is TGTGCCAGCAGCGTTGGACAGGGGACCTACAATGAGCAGTTCTTC.

This clone has only a few counts. The gene calls are TRBV6-6 and TRBJ1-6; D remains unclear. Germline V lookup: CDR1 MNHNY, CDR2 SVGAGI (reference sequence). V was shortened by 7 bases and J by 0 bases, with 7 bases between the two germline ends. This CDR3 contains 14 residues. DNA for the CDR3: TGTGCCAGCACAGAAAGCTCCTATAATTCACCCCTCCACTTT. It encodes CASTESSYNSPLHF.

The rearrangement joins TRBV2 to TRBJ2-2; D remains ambiguous. The germline V and J ends were trimmed by 8 bases and 3 bases, with 7 bases remaining between them. The CDR3 runs to 12 residues. Per the germline V gene, CDR1 is SNHLY and CDR2 is FYNNEI. The CDR3 bases are TGTGCCAGCGGAGCCGACACCGGGGAGCTGTTTTTT. Residues: CASGADTGELFF.

DNA of the CDR3: TGTGCCAGTAGTCGGGAATGGGGGGATGATACGCAGTATTTT. Residues: CASSREWGDDTQYF. This sequence joins TRBV19 and TRBJ2-3; a weak D match, TRBD2 (6 bases). Germline-derived CDR1 and CDR2 are LNHDA and SQIVND (reference sequence). The V and J ends lost 5 bases and 6 bases respectively, with 15 bases between them. The CDR3 runs to 14 residues.

This chain connects TRBV27 to TRBJ1-1; D gene ambiguous. V was trimmed by 6 bases and J by 4 bases, leaving 15 bases between them. The CDR3 consists of 14 residues. Looked up from germline, CDR1 is MNHEY and CDR2 is SMNVEV (reference sequence). The CDR3 region is CASSYLRSGTEAFF. DNA for the CDR3: TGTGCCAGCAGCTACCTCCGGTCCGGCACTGAAGCTTTCTTT.

The CDR3 DNA follows: TGTGCCAGCAGTTACAACGCGGGCTACGAGCAGTACTTC. This gives the protein CASSYNAGYEQYF. The rearrangement joins TRBV12-3 or TRBV12-4 to TRBJ2-7, with D tentatively TRBD2 (5 bases). Trimming left V 4 bases short and J 3 bases short, with 10 bases between. The CDR3 runs 13 residues.